Only a few counts were recorded for the clone carrying this TCR beta chain. The data belong to a study of cytomegalovirus exposure and HLA in healthy donors. V lost 6 bases, J lost 7 bases, and 4 bases lay in between. Per the germline V gene, CDR1 is LNHDA and CDR2 is SQIVND (reference sequence). This CDR3 contains 10 residues. In the PCR, 60 Vbeta and 13 Jbeta primers were used. TCRdb keeps only in-frame clones here, not all; method: immunoSEQ multiplex PCR. Of roughly 180,000 clones listed, roughly four fifths are singletons. The clonotype comes from a woman under 30 in good health and CMV-seropositive. J is TRBJ2-1 and V is TRBV19; D is unclear. The sample consisted of PBMCs. CDR3 amino acids: CASRTNEQFF. CDR3 nucleotide sequence: TGTGCCAGTAGGACAAATGAGCAGTTCTTC.